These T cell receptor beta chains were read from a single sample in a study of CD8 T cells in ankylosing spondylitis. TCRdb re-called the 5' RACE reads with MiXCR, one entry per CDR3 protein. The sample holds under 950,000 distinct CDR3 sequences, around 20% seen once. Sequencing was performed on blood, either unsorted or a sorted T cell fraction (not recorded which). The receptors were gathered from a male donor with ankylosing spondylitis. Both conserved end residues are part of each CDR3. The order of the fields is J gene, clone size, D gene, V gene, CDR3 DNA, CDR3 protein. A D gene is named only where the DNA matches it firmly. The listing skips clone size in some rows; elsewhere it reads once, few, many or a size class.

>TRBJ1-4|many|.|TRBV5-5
TGTGCCAGCAGCCGCTCGGGCGGGACCGGGGGTGAAAAACTGTTTTTT
CASSRSGGTGGEKLFF
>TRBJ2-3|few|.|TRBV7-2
TGTGCCAGCAGCTTTCTAGACCGCACAGATACGCAGTATTTT
CASSFLDRTDTQYF
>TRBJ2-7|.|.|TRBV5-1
TGCGCCAGCAGCTGGACCGGGGCCCACGAGCAGTACTTC
CASSWTGAHEQYF
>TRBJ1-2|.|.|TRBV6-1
TGTGCCAGCAGTGAAAGAGTGGCTCACTCTAACTATGGCTACACCTTC
CASSERVAHSNYGYTF
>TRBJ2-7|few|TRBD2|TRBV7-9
TGTGCCAGCAGCGGGGTTAGCGGGGCACCTTCCTACGAGCAGTACTTC
CASSGVSGAPSYEQYF
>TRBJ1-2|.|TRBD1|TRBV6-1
TGTGCCAGCAGTGACCGGACAGGCAAAAACTATGGCTACACCTTC
CASSDRTGKNYGYTF
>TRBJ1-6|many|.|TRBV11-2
TGTGCCAGCAGCCCCAGTACAACCAATTCACCCCTCCACTTT
CASSPSTTNSPLHF
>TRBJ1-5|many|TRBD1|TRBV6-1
TGTGCCAGCAGTCCCGGACAGGTTCGGGAGCCCCAGCATTTT
CASSPGQVREPQHF
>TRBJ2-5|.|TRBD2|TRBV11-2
TGTGCCAGCAGCCGCGGGACTAGCGGGACGCGCCTCCAGGAGACCCAGTACTTC
CASSRGTSGTRLQETQYF
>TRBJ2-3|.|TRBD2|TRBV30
TGTGCCTGGAGTGGCTCTTTCTTTAGCGGGAGGCAGAATACGCAGTATTTT
CAWSGSFFSGRQNTQYF
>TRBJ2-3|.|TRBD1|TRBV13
TGTGCCAGCAGCTCACAGGGGTTTTTCACAGATACGCAGTATTTT
CASSSQGFFTDTQYF
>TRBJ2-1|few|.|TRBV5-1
TGCGCCAGCAGCTTCCGGGGCGATAGGGGAAATGAGCAGTTCTTC
CASSFRGDRGNEQFF
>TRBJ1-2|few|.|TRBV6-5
TGTGCCAGCAGTTATCAGAAAAACTATGGCTACACCTTC
CASSYQKNYGYTF
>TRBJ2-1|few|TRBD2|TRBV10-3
TGTGCCACCCAAGCGGGAGAATCCTACAATGAGCAGTTCTTC
CATQAGESYNEQFF
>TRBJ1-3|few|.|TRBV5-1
TGCGCCAGCAGCTTGGATTTGTGGGACTCTGGAAACACCATATATTTT
CASSLDLWDSGNTIYF
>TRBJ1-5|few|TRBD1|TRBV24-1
TGTGCCACCAGTGACCCGGGACAGGGGGGTAATCAGCCCCAGCATTTT
CATSDPGQGGNQPQHF
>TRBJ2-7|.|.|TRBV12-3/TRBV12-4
TGTGCCAGCAGTTTTTGGGGAGACAGCTCCTACGAGCAGTACTTC
CASSFWGDSSYEQYF
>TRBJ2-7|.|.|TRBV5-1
TGCGCCAGCAGCTTGGGAGGAGGGTTCGACGAGCAGTACTTC
CASSLGGGFDEQYF
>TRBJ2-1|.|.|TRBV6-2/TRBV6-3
TGTGCCAGCAGCTACCTCAACTTCGGACTGAACTACAATGAGCAGTTCTTC
CASSYLNFGLNYNEQFF
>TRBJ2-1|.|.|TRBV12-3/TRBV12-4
TGTGCCAGCAGTTTAGCGTCAGTCCAGAATGAGCAGTTCTTC
CASSLASVQNEQFF
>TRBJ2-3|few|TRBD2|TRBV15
TGTGCCACCAGCAGACTAGCGGTTAACACAGATACGCAGTATTTT
CATSRLAVNTDTQYF
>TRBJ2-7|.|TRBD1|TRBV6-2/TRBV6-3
TGTGCCAGCACCGTCCGGACAGGGAATTCCTACGAGCAGTACTTC
CASTVRTGNSYEQYF
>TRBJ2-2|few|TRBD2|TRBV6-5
TGTGCCAGCAGTTATGGCGGGGGGGGGTCGGGGGAGCTGTTTTTT
CASSYGGGGSGELFF
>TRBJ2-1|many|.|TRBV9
TGTGCCAGCAGCGTAGTTAGCGGATACAATGAGCAGTTCTTC
CASSVVSGYNEQFF
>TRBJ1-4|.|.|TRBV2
TGTGCCAGCAAGAGTCGGGGCGCCGATGAAAAACTGTTTTTT
CASKSRGADEKLFF
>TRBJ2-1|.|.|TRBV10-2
TGCGCCAGCAGTGGGATGGGTGAGCAGTTCTTC
CASSGMGEQFF